Shown below are 16 T cell receptor beta chains from a single sample sequenced in a study of CD8 T cells in ankylosing spondylitis. TCRdb reanalysed the 5' RACE reads using MiXCR and keeps one entry per CDR3 protein. The sample lists over 130,000 distinct CDR3 sequences, around 42% occurring once. Sequenced sample: synovial fluid, either unsorted or a sorted T cell fraction (not recorded which). Receptors were obtained from a male donor with ankylosing spondylitis.

CDR3 region: CSVREQGTYEQYF. In DNA form, the CDR3 reads TGCAGCGTTCGGGAACAGGGCACCTACGAGCAGTACTTC. This chain joins TRBV29-1 and TRBJ2-7; TRBD1 might be the D (6 bases). From germline, CDR1 is SQVTM and CDR2 ANQGSEA. The CDR3 contains 13 residues. Trimming cost V 5 bases and J 2 bases, with 13 bases left between them.

This clonotype was counted ten times or more. The chain has TRBV6-5 and TRBJ2-5, with D perhaps matching TRBD1 or TRBD2 (5 bases each). The V gene lost 2 bases and the J gene lost 5 bases, with 9 bases spanning the gap. The germline V gene has CDR1 MNHEY and CDR2 SVGAGI. The CDR3 spans 13 residues. The CDR3 DNA reads as TGTGCCAGCAGTTACGGGGGTTTGGAGACCCAGTACTTC. Its protein product is CASSYGGLETQYF.

CDR3 coding DNA: TGTGCCAGCAGCGTATACATATCAGGGATTGGCTACACCTTC. It yields the protein CASSVYISGIGYTF. This chain joins TRBV9 and TRBJ1-2; tentative D call: TRBD1 (5 bases). Trimming shortened V by 1 base and J by 7 bases, and 14 bases separated the two germline ends. Per the germline V gene, CDR1 is SGDLS and CDR2 is YYNGEE. This CDR3 region has 14 residues.

This chain connects TRBV20-1 to TRBJ1-3; no clear D. CDR1 DFQATT and CDR2 SNEGSKA come from the germline V gene (reference sequence). Trimming took 2 bases from V and 4 from J, leaving 9 bases between them. CDR3 length: 13 amino acids. CDR3 nucleotides: TGCAGTGCTAGAAAGTTTGGGGGAAACACCATATATTTT. This encodes CSARKFGGNTIYF.

V is TRBV4-2 and J is TRBJ2-1; TRBD1 matches 10 bases. This CDR3 is 17 amino acids long. The V segment lost 4 bases and the J segment 4 bases; nucleotides outside the gene matches: 10. Per the germline V gene, CDR1 is LGHNA and CDR2 is YNFKEQ. CDR3 sequence: CASSRNPGQGTYNEQFF. The CDR3 nucleotides are TGTGCCAGCAGCCGAAATCCGGGACAGGGGACGTACAATGAGCAGTTCTTC.

This chain connects TRBV5-1 to TRBJ2-5; D is uncertain. V was trimmed by 4 bases and J by 5 bases, leaving 15 bases between them. The length of the CDR3 is 14 residues. CDR1 is SGHRS and CDR2 is YFSETQ in the germline V gene. CDR3 region: CASSPWTPTETQYF. CDR3 DNA sequence: TGCGCCAGCAGCCCCTGGACCCCGACGGAGACCCAGTACTTC.

This clonotype was recorded many times. This chain uses TRBV29-1 with TRBJ2-7, with no clear D. Trimming took 7 bases from V and 1 from J, leaving 14 bases between them. The CDR3 extends over 13 amino acids. Germline CDR1 and CDR2: SQVTM and ANQGSEA. CDR3 residues: CSARPGESYEQYF. The CDR3 bases are TGCAGCGCACGACCAGGAGAGTCCTACGAGCAGTACTTC.

The CDR3 sequence is CASSQDWERNYGYTF. CDR3 DNA: TGCGCCAGCAGCCAAGATTGGGAACGGAACTATGGCTACACCTTC. V gene TRBV4-1 combines with J gene TRBJ1-2; D ambiguous. Per germline, CDR1 MGHRA and CDR2 YSYEKL. The CDR3 sequence is 15 residues long. Trimming pared 0 bases from V and 2 bases from J, leaving 10 bases between.

This chain uses TRBV28 with TRBJ2-3, with 8 bases matching TRBD2. This CDR3 comprises 15 residues. The trim removed 2 bases at V and 8 bases at J, leaving 9 bases unmatched. Looked up from germline, CDR1 is MDHEN and CDR2 is SYDVKM. The CDR3, as DNA: TGTGCCAGCAGTTTAGAAGCGGGAGTTTCGGGTACGCAGTATTTT. Protein: CASSLEAGVSGTQYF.

This clonotype was seen more than once but under ten times. V is TRBV5-6 and J is TRBJ1-1; 7 bases fit TRBD1. Germline V gene sequence: CDR1 SGHDT, CDR2 YYEEEE. The CDR3 runs 14 residues. J gave up 0 bases and V 4 bases, and 3 bases lay outside the gene matches. CDR3 loop: CASSQGQMNTEAFF. The CDR3 region has the DNA TGTGCCAGCAGCCAGGGACAGATGAACACTGAAGCTTTCTTT. The complete variable domain, with remaining parts taken from reference TRBV5-6 and TRBJ1-1, reads DAGVTQSPTHLIKTRGQQVTLRCSPKSGHDTVSWYQQALGQGPQFIFQYYEEEERQRGNFPDRFSGHQFPNYSSELNVNALLLGDSALYLCASSQGQMNTEAFFGQGTRLTVV.

This clonotype was observed at least ten times. This chain connects TRBV2 to TRBJ1-6; tentative D call: TRBD1 (5 bases). The CDR3 totals 17 residues. Germline V lookup: CDR1 SNHLY, CDR2 FYNNEI. Trimming left V 0 bases short and J 1 base short, with 10 bases between. The CDR3 nucleotides are TGTGCCAGCAGTGAAGCGGGGCAGGGTTCCTATAATTCACCCCTCCACTTT. Its protein is CASSEAGQGSYNSPLHF.

The V gene is TRBV7-9, the J gene TRBJ1-1; no clear D gene. Looked up from germline, CDR1 is SEHNR and CDR2 is FQNEAQ (reference sequence). The CDR3 is made up of 12 amino acids. V gave up 4 bases and J gave up 0 bases, with 3 bases separating them. The CDR3 region is CASSWLNTEAFF. The CDR3 DNA follows: TGTGCCAGCAGCTGGTTGAACACTGAAGCTTTCTTT.

This rearrangement joins TRBV24-1 to TRBJ2-7; possibly TRBD1 or TRBD2 for D (5 bases each). V dropped 1 base and J dropped 4 bases, with 16 bases sitting between them. Germline lookup yields CDR1 KGHDR and CDR2 SFDVKD. The length of the CDR3 is 16 residues. In DNA form, the CDR3 reads TGTGCCACCAGTGATTTAGGGGACCATCTCCAATACGAGCAGTACTTC. It is translated as CATSDLGDHLQYEQYF.

The sample holds a few counts of this clonotype. The chain recombines TRBV29-1 with TRBJ2-1; 13 nucleotides match TRBD2. The V gene's germline CDR1 is SQVTM and CDR2 ANQGSEA. Trimming cost V 7 bases and J 4 bases; bases outside gene matches: 10. CDR3 length: 16 amino acids. This chain's CDR3 is CSGYGLAGVSYNEQFF. The CDR3 DNA reads TGCAGCGGCTACGGACTAGCGGGAGTATCTTACAATGAGCAGTTCTTC.

This chain joins TRBV29-1 and TRBJ2-1; D ambiguous. The germline V gene encodes CDR1 SQVTM and CDR2 ANQGSEA. V was cut by 1 base and J by 9 bases, with 16 bases left in between. There are 14 residues in the CDR3. DNA of the CDR3: TGCAGCGTTGAAGCCCAGTTTACAACGGGTGAGCAGTTCTTC. Protein: CSVEAQFTTGEQFF.

This clonotype was counted many times. V and J are TRBV12-3 or TRBV12-4 and TRBJ2-5, with a possible D match to TRBD1 (5 bases). This CDR3 has 14 amino acids. V lost 7 bases to trimming and J lost 7 bases, with 19 bases between them. CDR3 nucleotide sequence: TGTGCCAGCACCGACAAGGGGCCGAGGCGGACCCAGTACTTC. Translation: CASTDKGPRRTQYF.